This TCR beta chain originates from a study of cytomegalovirus exposure and HLA in healthy donors. With regard to this clone: Its cognate antigen is unknown.

With 60 Vbeta and 13 Jbeta primers, the PCR was carried out. Original processing methods: Later work found tens of millions of unique TCR beta chains, with around 10 million shared. The table came from immunoSEQ multiplex PCR; TCRdb's copy has only in-frame clones and leaves some out. That table gives V, J and clone size, and the DNA gave D and trimming. The sample shows 55,000 to 80,000 clones, roughly 80% of them seen only once. The germline V gene has CDR1 SNHLY and CDR2 FYNNEI. Trimming stripped 10 bases from V and 4 bases from J, with 7 bases between. This CDR3 spans 10 amino acids. Study results and limitations: Reports described diagnosis of cytomegalovirus status by the classifier as highly specific and sensitive.

The sequence was collected from a woman under 40 in good health and CMV-seronegative. The chain carries TRBV2 and TRBJ1-2; D is unclear. The sample comprised PBMCs. This chain's CDR3 is CATRLYGYTF. CDR3 bases: TGTGCCACCCGACTCTATGGCTACACCTTC.